The entry that follows covers one T cell receptor (beta chain) sequence. This clonotype occurred many times. No antigen is known for it. Base-call qualities are not available, and no considerably larger clone is one nucleotide away. The data stem from a study of T cells in Graves' hyperthyroidism and ophthalmopathy (dated 2019 in TCRdb). Study-level background: Peripheral blood was collected at initial diagnosis, before any treatment. To identify TCR V-J signatures that set the groups apart, the researchers used a discovery cohort of about a hundred patients, made up of approximately 43 with Graves' ophthalmopathy and some 56 with stable Graves' hyperthyroidism. Whether ophthalmopathy could be predicted prospectively was tested in an independent validation cohort made up of under 20 hyperthyroidism patients plus 17 patients who later progressed to ophthalmopathy. The roughly 100 discovery patients were divided at random into training and test sets in a 7:3 ratio. Thyroid tissue and blood T-cell repertoires from six Graves' hyperthyroidism patients were also compared in the study. Following sampling, methimazole starting at 30 mg daily was given to hyperthyroidism patients, and high-dose intravenous methylprednisolone was given to ophthalmopathy patients. The paper reports TCR Vbeta CDR3 sequencing of 130 to 150 peripheral blood samples: some 44 ophthalmopathy, about 75 hyperthyroidism and 17 progressor patients. What the authors observed across the whole study: During validation, the model predicted progression to ophthalmopathy a median of approximately six months ahead of onset, with almost 71% sensitivity and about 75% specificity. No statistical method was used to fix the sample size in advance, and group allocation was not hidden from the investigators. Blood samples also contained most of the expanded thyroid clonotypes (frequency above 0.001), which suggests that blood repertoires may reflect thyroid immune responses. A model built on a 13 V-J signature distinguished ophthalmopathy from stable hyperthyroidism, reaching 85% to 90% sensitivity and about 81% specificity in cross-validation and 80%/75% in testing.

Per the germline V gene, MDHEN is the CDR1 and SYDVKM is the CDR2. Deletion took 8 bases off V and 5 bases off J, with a span of 19 bases between the germline ends. Measured from the cysteine to the phenylalanine, the CDR3 is 16 residues long. CDR3 DNA is the only sequence kept; it has 48 bases, read in frame from the first base. The hyperthyroidism patients were between 18 and 65 years old and newly diagnosed, with a disease duration of less than 2 months. Patients with uncontrolled infections, other autoimmune diseases, pregnancy or lactation were excluded. Diagnoses were based on clinical symptoms, serum thyroxine and TRAb, thyroid ultrasound and orbital computed tomography. Blood from progressor patients was drawn when they were first diagnosed with hyperthyroidism, before any ophthalmopathy symptoms appeared. Ficoll-Paque density gradient centrifugation was used to isolate PBMCs from around 10 ml of fresh peripheral blood. Progressor patients were defined as those initially diagnosed with Graves' hyperthyroidism in whom ophthalmopathy developed during follow-up. Trizol reagent was used to extract total RNA, and RNA quality was then checked on an Agilent 2100 Bioanalyzer.

Amplification of TCR beta CDR3 regions was carried out from RNA transcripts. The first round of RT-PCR for the TCR CDR3 was performed with the HTBI primer set and the Qiagen OneStep RT-PCR kit. The libraries were constructed in a second round of multiplex PCR and then size-selected and purified. Sequencing of the libraries was done on an Illumina HiSeq2000 using paired-end 100 bp reads. As for the authors' bioinformatics: Raw data were processed with SOAPnuke, discarding reads with adapters, uncalled bases, mean Phred below 15, or no exact constant-primer or identifier match. COPE v1.2.5 was used to merge high-quality paired reads, and clonotypes were defined as unique nucleotide sequences. MiTCR v1.1 was used to align the clonotypes against IMGT TRBV, TRBD and TRBJ reference segments. The analysis was restricted to V-J combinations with a frequency above 0.0001, which together covered roughly 99% of the repertoires. A TCS score was defined as the ratio of F50 (clonal expansion) to E x V (chaos), with BLOSUM62-based TCRdist applied between CDR3 peptides within each V-J. Welch's t-statistics and random forest reduced fewer than 550 V-J features to 13, which were used in a naive Bayes classifier (R e1071). The raw public data were reprocessed by TCRdb itself: fastp quality trimming at Q25, MiXCR clonotype calling, in-frame beta chains only. Every distinct CDR3 protein forms one entry, paired with its most common genes and DNA. The V and J calls shown here were made by TCRdb, not taken from the authors' results. The sample profile shows more than 300,000 distinct CDR3 sequences; about 18% of them were found once. The ten largest clones take up approximately 35% of the sample.

The material sequenced was blood. This chain is built from TRBV28 and TRBJ1-6; the D segment cannot be called with confidence. The receptor was isolated from a woman aged 30 to 39 with Graves' hyperthyroidism that later progressed to Graves' ophthalmopathy. CDR3 protein: CASHTQRADHNSPLHF. The bases are TGTGCCAGCCATACCCAAAGGGCGGACCATAATTCACCCCTCCACTTT.